A single sample gave rise to the 10 T cell receptor beta chains below, sequenced in a study of cytomegalovirus exposure and HLA in healthy donors. PCR used 60 Vbeta primers and 13 Jbeta primers. Clones were read by immunoSEQ multiplex PCR, and TCRdb kept only the in-frame ones, dropping some. The sample holds over 110,000 clones; less than 85% are singletons and the top ten take approximately 8.3%. Sample: PBMCs. Receptors originate from a woman aged 45-65 years in good health and CMV-seropositive.

This sequence joins TRBV11-2 and TRBJ2-1, with 11 bases matching TRBD1. V shed 4 bases and J 6 bases; nucleotides not matched to a gene: 11. The CDR3 has 17 residues. Germline V CDR1 and CDR2: SGHAT, FQNNGV. CDR3 residues: CASSSLSGTGGPNEQFF. CDR3 bases: TGTGCCAGCAGCTCTCTATCCGGGACAGGGGGTCCCAATGAGCAGTTCTTC.

This clone was seen a few times. This chain uses TRBV7-9 with TRBJ2-5; D perhaps matches TRBD2 (6 bases). Germline CDR1 is SEHNR and CDR2 is FQNEAQ (reference sequence). The CDR3 loop spans 16 amino acids. Trimming shortened V by 2 bases and J by 0 bases, and 13 bases separated the two germline ends. The CDR3: CASSLRLGDYQETQYF. The CDR3 bases are TGTGCCAGCAGCTTACGGTTAGGGGACTACCAAGAGACCCAGTACTTC.

This CDR3 is CASSPGQAGAWTEAFF. DNA for the CDR3: TGCGCCAGCAGCCCTGGACAGGCCGGGGCGTGGACTGAAGCTTTCTTT. V usage is TRBV5-1 and J usage is TRBJ1-1; 7 bases map to TRBD1. CDR3 length: 16 residues. In germline, CDR1 is SGHRS, CDR2 YFSETQ. V gave up 4 bases and J gave up 5 bases; unmatched junction bases: 14.

The chain carries TRBV15 and TRBJ1-6, with D maybe TRBD1 (6 bases). The CDR3 is 18 amino acids. V lost 4 bases and J 0 bases, leaving 16 bases between the germline ends. In germline, CDR1 is LNHNV, CDR2 YYDKDF (reference sequence). CDR3: CATSKPGAHSSYNSPLHF. As DNA, the CDR3 is TGTGCCACCAGCAAACCAGGGGCCCACAGCTCCTATAATTCACCCCTCCACTTT.

There are a few counts of this clone. The rearrangement joins TRBV29-1 to TRBJ2-3; 7 bases align to TRBD1. CDR3 length: 13 amino acids. CDR1 SQVTM and CDR2 ANQGSEA come from the germline V gene. V was clipped by 7 bases and J by 2 bases; unmatched bases: 6. CDR3 residues: CSATRGSTDTQYF. The CDR3 DNA sequence: TGCAGCGCGACCAGGGGGTCCACAGATACGCAGTATTTT.

The V and J genes are TRBV10-3 and TRBJ2-3, with a tentative D call TRBD2 (7 bases). V was trimmed by 5 bases and J by 6 bases, leaving 21 bases between them. CDR3 length: 16 amino acids. Germline values: CDR1 ENHRY, CDR2 SYGVKD. The CDR3 DNA reads as TGTGCCATCAGTAGTGGAGGAGGGGGGGCCGTTGATACGCAGTATTTT. It yields the protein CAISSGGGGAVDTQYF.

J is TRBJ2-3 and V is TRBV7-3; TRBD2 aligns across 9 bases. The CDR3 length is 16 residues. CDR1 is SGHTA and CDR2 is FQGTGA in the germline V gene. After removal of 5 bases from V and 4 bases from J, the junction contained 10 bases not matched to a gene. The CDR3 sequence: CASSEQVLAGADTQYF. For the CDR3, the DNA is TGTGCCAGCAGCGAGCAGGTGTTAGCGGGGGCAGATACGCAGTATTTT.

CDR3 loop: CASSPLEGHNEQFF. The CDR3 nucleotides read TGTGCCAGCTCACCACTGGAGGGTCACAATGAGCAGTTCTTC. The chain combines TRBV18 with TRBJ2-1, with a possible D match to TRBD2 (6 bases). The germline V gene has CDR1 KGHSH and CDR2 LQKENI. V gave up 1 base and J gave up 5 bases, with 9 bases separating them. The CDR3 extends over 14 amino acids.

This clone was observed a few times. The rearrangement joins TRBV6-1 to TRBJ1-5; D uncertain. V lost 2 bases to trimming and J lost 5 bases, with 7 bases between them. Germline V gene data show CDR1 as MNHNS and CDR2 as SASEGT. The CDR3 is 13 amino acids. The CDR3 protein is CASSEIEDQPQHF. Here the CDR3 DNA reads TGTGCCAGCAGTGAAATCGAGGATCAGCCCCAGCATTTT.

The genes are TRBV13 and TRBJ2-1; possible D gene TRBD2, 6 bases. The V end lost 3 bases, the J end lost 8 bases, and 14 bases lay between the germline ends. Per the germline V gene, CDR1 is PRHDT and CDR2 is FYEKMQ (reference sequence). This CDR3 contains 14 residues. The chain's CDR3 is CASSLEGRGYEQFF. CDR3 bases: TGTGCCAGCAGCTTGGAGGGGCGCGGTTATGAGCAGTTCTTC. The full variable domain, completed using reference TRBV13 and TRBJ2-1, is AAGVIQSPRHLIKEKRETATLKCYPIPRHDTVYWYQQGPGQDPQFLISFYEKMQSDKGSIPDRFSAQQFSDYHSELNMSSLELGDSALYFCASSLEGRGYEQFFGPGTRLTVL.